These T cell receptor beta chains were read from a single sample in a study of shared clonotypes between healthy human individuals. The protocol was immunoSEQ multiplex PCR, while the TCRdb copy is restricted to in-frame clones and leaves out a portion. Among roughly 2,500,000 clones, over 85% were seen once, and the ten largest hold 0.36%. Sequences were obtained from naive CD4+ T cells from PBMCs. The receptors shown here come from a man between 18 and 35 years old in good health. Some clones in this sample may be carry-over from other donors' samples. CDR3s include the opening cysteine and the closing phenylalanine or tryptophan. The D gene is left open where the match is weak. Clone sizes are given selectively: once, few, many, or a class where the clone is expanded.

D	size	V	J	CDR3	DNA
-	-	TRBV20-1	TRBJ2-5	CSARDRAQYF	TGCAGTGCTAGAGATCGGGCCCAGTACTTC
-	-	TRBV15	TRBJ2-5	CATSRVETQYF	TGTGCCACCAGCAGAGTGGAGACCCAGTACTTC
-	-	TRBV28	TRBJ2-2	CASSSDQSNTGELFF	TGTGCCAGCAGCTCAGACCAATCGAACACCGGGGAGCTGTTTTTT
-	-	TRBV28	TRBJ2-3	CASSDRAGQTLTDTQYF	TGTGCCAGCAGTGACCGGGCAGGACAGACCCTCACAGATACGCAGTATTTT
-	-	TRBV30	TRBJ1-4	CAWKTGAQATNEKLFF	TGTGCCTGGAAAACGGGCGCCCAGGCAACTAATGAAAAACTGTTTTTT
TRBD2	-	TRBV7-9	TRBJ2-3	CASSFVGRAFTDTQYF	TGTGCCAGCAGCTTTGTCGGGAGGGCCTTCACAGATACGCAGTATTTT
-	-	TRBV9	TRBJ2-2	CASSVVVAGELFF	TGTGCCAGCAGCGTAGTAGTTGCCGGGGAGCTGTTTTTT
-	-	TRBV12-5	TRBJ2-1	CASGLTGLHEQFF	TGTGCTAGTGGCCTCACAGGGCTGCATGAGCAGTTCTTC
TRBD1	-	TRBV28	TRBJ1-2	CASSYGDNKGALDGYTF	TGTGCCAGCAGTTATGGGGACAACAAGGGGGCATTGGATGGCTACACCTTC
TRBD1	once	TRBV5-4	TRBJ1-4	CASSSGGSDRALGKLFF	TGTGCCAGCAGCTCTGGAGGTAGCGACAGGGCTTTAGGAAAACTGTTTTTT
TRBD1	-	TRBV19	TRBJ1-4	CASSTRDRGNEKLFF	TGTGCCAGTAGTACCCGGGACAGGGGTAATGAAAAACTGTTTTTT
-	-	TRBV5-1	TRBJ2-3	CASSLVAPSGPDTQYF	TGCGCCAGCAGCTTGGTTGCGCCCTCGGGGCCAGATACGCAGTATTTT
TRBD2	-	TRBV7-2	TRBJ2-1	CASSLLSGSANNEQFF	TGTGCCAGCAGCTTACTGAGCGGGAGTGCTAATAATGAGCAGTTCTTC
TRBD1	once	TRBV25-1	TRBJ2-3	CASSELETGGTDTQYF	TGTGCCAGCAGTGAATTGGAGACAGGGGGCACAGATACGCAGTATTTT
-	few	TRBV4-3	TRBJ1-1	CASSQDVTALEAFF	TGCGCCAGCAGCCAAGATGTAACCGCACTTGAAGCTTTCTTT
-	-	TRBV28	TRBJ1-5	CASSLGGSSQPQHF	TGTGCCAGCAGTTTAGGAGGGAGTAGTCAGCCCCAGCATTTT
-	-	TRBV19	TRBJ1-5	CASSLGQLFRQPQHF	TGTGCCAGTAGCCTAGGGCAGCTGTTTCGGCAGCCCCAGCATTTT
-	few	TRBV11-2	TRBJ1-1	CATGRGLNTEAFF	TGTGCCACCGGACGGGGGTTGAACACTGAAGCTTTCTTT
-	-	TRBV4-2	TRBJ2-1	CASSQAIGDSRNEQFF	TGTGCCAGCAGCCAAGCCATTGGGGATAGCCGTAATGAGCAGTTCTTC
-	-	TRBV5-4	TRBJ2-3	CASRGEITDTQYF	TGTGCCAGCAGAGGGGAGATCACAGATACGCAGTATTTT
-	-	TRBV5-1	TRBJ2-1	CASSLAVVANNEQFF	TGCGCCAGCAGCCTGGCGGTGGTGGCAAACAATGAGCAGTTCTTC
-	-	TRBV11-2	TRBJ2-3	CASSLGPTGVIDTQYF	TGTGCCAGCAGCTTAGGTCCCACGGGAGTCATAGATACGCAGTATTTT